These 21 T cell receptor beta chains were all obtained from the same sample, sequenced in a study of beta chain features in type 1 diabetes. As every portion of the isolated RNA was reverse transcribed, the sequencing read expressed TCRB transcripts. Clones were sequenced by immunoSEQ multiplex PCR, and TCRdb holds only the in-frame ones, with some missing. The sample records hundreds of thousands of clones, roughly a sixth being singletons. Sequencing was carried out using naive CD4+ T cells from blood. All receptors derive from a woman younger than 30 in good health.

This clone was counted a few times. J is TRBJ1-2 and V is TRBV6-6, with TRBD1 as a possible D gene (6 bases). This CDR3 has 14 amino acids. Germline lookup yields CDR1 MNHNY and CDR2 SVGAGI (reference sequence). Between the trimmed V and J ends, which lost 7 bases and 3 bases, there was a span of 15 bases. The CDR3 DNA sequence: TGTGCCAGCACCTCGACAGGAGCGTACTATGGCTACACCTTC. Its translation: CASTSTGAYYGYTF.

This chain joins TRBV10-3 and TRBJ2-1; perhaps TRBD1 as D (5 bases). CDR1 and CDR2 from the germline V gene are ENHRY and SYGVKD. The CDR3 length is 15 residues. Deletions cut 5 bases from V and 2 bases from J, with 13 bases between. The DNA for the CDR3 is TGTGCCATCAGTATCCCGGACAAGCCCTACAATGAGCAGTTCTTC. The encoded protein is CAISIPDKPYNEQFF.

This clone has only a few counts. The chain employs TRBV9 and TRBJ1-2; D is perhaps TRBD1 (5 bases). The CDR3 is made up of 14 amino acids. Trimming took off 0 bases at V and 6 bases at J, with 12 bases between the two ends. In germline, CDR1 is SGDLS, CDR2 YYNGEE. The CDR3 bases are TGTGCCAGCAGCGTAGATGGCAGGGAGCATGGCTACACCTTC. This codes for CASSVDGREHGYTF.

This clone appeared a few times. The rearrangement joins TRBV7-2 to TRBJ2-2, with 7 positions matching TRBD2. V shed 5 bases and J 5 bases; nucleotides not matched to a gene: 8. Per the germline V gene, CDR1 is SGHTA and CDR2 is FQGNSA. The CDR3 length is 15 residues. The CDR3: CASSQGGSGTGELFF. CDR3 coding DNA: TGTGCCAGCAGCCAGGGCGGGAGCGGTACCGGGGAGCTGTTTTTT.

This clone was seen a few times. The J gene is TRBJ1-1, the V gene TRBV14, with a tentative D call TRBD1 (5 bases). This CDR3 has 14 amino acids. Germline V gene lookup returns CDR1 SGHDN and CDR2 FVKESK. V lost 1 base and J lost 3, with 9 bases in between. The CDR3 DNA follows: TGTGCCAGCAGCCAAGTCTTGGGGGACACTGAAGCTTTCTTT. It codes for CASSQVLGDTEAFF.

The sample holds a few counts of this clone. The chain links TRBV7-2 to TRBJ1-2, with 7 nucleotides matching TRBD1. In germline, CDR1 is SGHTA, CDR2 FQGNSA. The junction had 8 bases not matched to a gene; V was cut back by 7 bases and J by 6 bases. The CDR3 consists of 13 residues. The CDR3 DNA is TGTGCCAGCAACCTCGACAGGGACCATGGCTACACCTTC. This codes for CASNLDRDHGYTF.

Of note for this clone: Other DNA sequences from this sample encode an identical CDR3 as well. The genes are TRBV7-2 and TRBJ2-5; D remains unclear. Germline V gene sequence: CDR1 SGHTA, CDR2 FQGNSA. The V gene lost 2 bases and the J gene lost 4 bases, with 11 bases spanning the gap. The CDR3 has 14 amino acids. The CDR3 loop reads CASSLLGGGETQYF. The CDR3 nucleotides read TGTGCCAGCAGCTTATTGGGCGGTGGAGAGACCCAGTACTTC.

The chain couples TRBV19 to TRBJ2-7; 9 bases fit TRBD1. Germline V gene sequence: CDR1 LNHDA, CDR2 SQIVND (reference sequence). The CDR3 loop spans 14 amino acids. V trimming: 5 bases; J trimming: 4 bases; junction bases outside the gene matches: 6. CDR3 DNA: TGTGCCAGTAGTCCCGGACAGGGGTTGTACGAGCAGTACTTC. Translation: CASSPGQGLYEQYF.

A remark on this clone: At one end the junction does not follow the germline gene, possibly because of a read error. The chain combines TRBV7-9 with TRBJ2-1, with a tentative D call TRBD2 (5 bases). The germline V gene has CDR1 SEHNR and CDR2 FQNEAQ (reference sequence). There are 15 residues in the CDR3. The CDR3 DNA sequence: TGTGCCAGCAGCCGTAGCGAATACTCCTACAATGGGCAGTTCTTC. Residues: CASSRSEYSYNGQFF.

The V call is TRBV6-1, the J call TRBJ2-1, with D perhaps matching TRBD1 or TRBD2 (5 bases each). The CDR3 contains 16 residues. Trimming pared 2 bases from V and 3 bases from J, leaving 14 bases between. Germline CDR1 and CDR2: MNHNS and SASEGT. This CDR3 is CASSEHGGLGYNEQFF. Here the CDR3 DNA reads TGTGCCAGCAGTGAACATGGGGGATTGGGCTACAATGAGCAGTTCTTC.

V gene TRBV15 combines with J gene TRBJ1-2; 7 positions agree with TRBD1. CDR3 size: 14 residues. With V trimmed by 3 bases and J by 4 bases, 5 bases remained unmatched. Looked up from germline, CDR1 is LNHNV and CDR2 is YYDKDF (reference sequence). The CDR3 loop reads CATSSNRGTYGYTF. CDR3 DNA sequence: TGTGCCACCAGCAGCAACAGGGGTACCTATGGCTACACCTTC.

This clone was observed a few times. The CDR3 reads CASSLVERDASATEQFF. The CDR3 nucleotides read TGTGCCAGCAGCTTAGTCGAGCGGGACGCCTCCGCGACTGAGCAGTTCTTC. The chain is built from TRBV7-6 and TRBJ2-1; 7 bases agree with TRBD2. Germline V gene lookup returns CDR1 SGHVS and CDR2 FNYEAQ. The length of the CDR3 is 17 residues. V shed 1 base and J 9 bases; nucleotides not matched to a gene: 15. The full variable domain, rest sourced from reference TRBV7-6 and TRBJ2-1, is GAGVSQSPRYKVTKRGQDVALRCDPISGHVSLYWYRQALGQGPEFLTYFNYEAQQDKSGLPNDRFSAERPEGSISTLTIQRTEQRDSAMYRCASSLVERDASATEQFFGPGTRLTVL.

The chain links TRBV13 to TRBJ2-7, with TRBD2 matching 8 bases. The V and J ends lost 1 base and 3 bases, in that order; junction bases with no gene match: 5. Germline V lookup: CDR1 PRHDT, CDR2 FYEKMQ (reference sequence). The CDR3 is 15 residues long. The chain's CDR3 is CASSLDRGLGYEQYF. In nucleotides, the CDR3 is TGTGCCAGCAGCTTAGATAGGGGACTAGGCTACGAGCAGTACTTC.

V is TRBV7-9 and J is TRBJ2-3, with a possible D match to TRBD1 (6 bases). The CDR3 runs to 13 residues. Trimming removed 5 bases at V and 6 bases at J, with 12 bases between. Germline CDR1 reads SEHNR; CDR2 reads FQNEAQ (reference sequence). The CDR3 sequence is CASSPQGPDTQYF. DNA for the CDR3: TGTGCCAGCAGCCCACAGGGTCCGGATACGCAGTATTTT.

This clone was seen only a few times. The chain carries TRBV15 and TRBJ2-3; D unclear. The CDR3 length is 16 residues. V lost 2 bases and J lost 0, with 12 bases in between. The germline gives CDR1 LNHNV, CDR2 YYDKDF (reference sequence). The CDR3 loop reads CATSRPDGFSTDTQYF. The CDR3 nucleotides are TGTGCCACCAGCAGACCGGACGGCTTTAGCACAGATACGCAGTATTTT.

This clone was seen a handful of times. The V and J genes are TRBV4-2 and TRBJ2-2; the D is unclear. The CDR3 length is 16 residues. The V end lost 0 bases, the J end lost 5 bases, and 13 bases lay between the germline ends. Germline loops: CDR1 LGHNA, CDR2 YNFKEQ. DNA for the CDR3: TGTGCCAGCAGCCAAGACCCAGAGTGGAGTACCGGGGAGCTGTTTTTT. This encodes CASSQDPEWSTGELFF.

V is TRBV9 and J is TRBJ2-1; 10 positions match TRBD2. Trimming cost V 5 bases and J 0 bases; bases outside gene matches: 5. CDR1 SGDLS and CDR2 YYNGEE come from the germline V gene. This CDR3 contains 16 residues. CDR3 coding DNA: TGTGCCAGCAGTTTACTAGCGGGGAGCTCCTACAATGAGCAGTTCTTC. This gives the protein CASSLLAGSSYNEQFF.

V is TRBV20-1 and J is TRBJ1-1; D unresolved. CDR1 is DFQATT, CDR2 SNEGSKA, per germline (reference sequence). The CDR3 totals 11 residues. CDR3 DNA sequence: TGCAGCCAGAACCTGAACACTGAAGCTTTCTTT. Translation: CSQNLNTEAFF.

The chain couples TRBV19 to TRBJ1-2, with no clear D. The CDR3 has 14 amino acids. Germline CDR1 and CDR2: LNHDA and SQIVND (reference sequence). V dropped 6 bases and J dropped 5 bases, with 16 bases sitting between them. The CDR3 sequence: CASRHVLGSYGYTF. The CDR3 DNA follows: TGTGCCAGTAGACACGTCTTGGGTTCTTATGGCTACACCTTC.

This clone was seen only a few times. The genes are TRBV19 and TRBJ1-5; a possible D gene is TRBD1 (6 bases). This CDR3 region has 12 residues. Between the trimmed V and J ends, which lost 7 bases and 6 bases, there was a span of 10 bases. Germline-derived CDR1 and CDR2 are LNHDA and SQIVND (reference sequence). CDR3 amino acids: CASTGGSQPQHF. The CDR3 DNA reads TGTGCCAGTACCGGGGGCAGTCAGCCCCAGCATTTT.

This clone appeared a few times. This chain joins TRBV28 and TRBJ2-1, with a possible D match to TRBD1 (5 bases). This CDR3 spans 16 amino acids. CDR1 and CDR2 (germline): MDHEN, SYDVKM. V dropped 5 bases and J dropped 3 bases, with 17 bases sitting between them. The CDR3 DNA reads TGTGCCAGCAGTCCACCGGCAGGGTCTTACTACAATGAGCAGTTCTTC. As protein: CASSPPAGSYYNEQFF.